The 31 T cell receptor beta chains listed next were all sequenced from one sample in a study of blood T cells in healthy people across ages (dated by TCRdb to between 2014 and 2016). Library construction relied on 5' RACE. The data were produced on an Illumina HiSeq 2500. The second PCR ran for about 6 to 11 cycles and used a J-beta primer mix along with a sample-barcoded 5' primer. TCRdb passed the public sequencing reads through fastp at Q25 and MiXCR, retaining productive beta sequences. Every distinct CDR3 protein forms one entry, paired with its most common genes and DNA. The sample data list about 2 million distinct CDR3 sequences, and 49% of these were observed just once. Of the sample, over 2% falls within the top ten clones. Sequencing was carried out using blood. These receptors originate from a woman between 40 and 55 years old in good health.

This sequence joins TRBV6-6 and TRBJ1-2, with D tentatively TRBD1 (5 bases). The CDR3 loop spans 13 amino acids. Germline V lookup: CDR1 MNHNY, CDR2 SVGAGI (reference sequence). V was shortened by 8 bases and J by 7 bases, with 17 bases between the two germline ends. The CDR3 sequence: CASLSIDSSGYTF. The DNA for the CDR3 is TGTGCCAGCCTTAGTATAGACAGTTCTGGCTACACCTTC.

V and J are TRBV7-2 and TRBJ2-5; TRBD2 is a possible D gene (6 bases). Germline-derived CDR1 and CDR2 are SGHTA and FQGNSA. The CDR3 totals 15 residues. The V and J ends lost 6 bases and 5 bases respectively, with 19 bases between them. The CDR3 region is CASRLGDGGRETQYF. In nucleotides, the CDR3 is TGTGCCAGCAGACTAGGGGATGGGGGGAGGGAGACCCAGTACTTC.

The chain recombines TRBV7-9 with TRBJ1-2; D unclear. The CDR3 runs to 15 residues. V shed 2 bases and J shed 1 base, with 11 bases lying between them. Germline CDR1 and CDR2: SEHNR and FQNEAQ (reference sequence). The CDR3 spells CASSLKGSFNYGYTF. The CDR3 coding sequence is TGTGCCAGCAGCTTAAAGGGTAGTTTTAACTATGGCTACACCTTC.

The J gene is TRBJ1-6, the V gene TRBV5-1, with 10 bases fitting TRBD1. CDR3 size: 18 residues. The V gene's germline CDR1 is SGHRS and CDR2 YFSETQ. V shed 4 bases, J shed 11 bases, and the junction held 18 bases outside the gene matches. CDR3: CASSSGTDRGLVSTPLHF. The CDR3, as DNA: TGCGCCAGCAGCAGCGGTACCGACAGGGGGCTCGTTTCTACACCCCTCCACTTT.

J is TRBJ1-4 and V is TRBV5-6, with D hard to call. Trimming took off 5 bases at V and 2 bases at J, with 13 bases between the two ends. This CDR3 is 15 amino acids long. Germline lookup yields CDR1 SGHDT and CDR2 YYEEEE. CDR3 sequence reads: CASSREGSTNEKLFF. In DNA, the CDR3 is TGTGCCAGCAGTAGGGAGGGCTCGACTAATGAAAAACTGTTTTTT.

The chain joins TRBV20-1 to TRBJ2-1; TRBD2 matches 7 bases. Losses at the gene ends were 3 bases for V and 4 bases for J; bases not matched to a gene: 12. The CDR3 sequence is 16 residues long. Germline V gene sequence: CDR1 DFQATT, CDR2 SNEGSKA (reference sequence). CDR3 coding DNA: TGCAGTGCTAGCCGGTTCCTAGGGCGGGGGTACAATGAGCAGTTCTTC. Its protein product is CSASRFLGRGYNEQFF.

This clonotype was detected a few times. The genes are TRBV20-1 and TRBJ2-7; D is unresolved. The germline CDR1 and CDR2 sequences are DFQATT and SNEGSKA (reference sequence). CDR3 size: 14 residues. V lost 3 bases to trimming and J lost 1 base, with 13 bases between them. This CDR3 is CSASGPVNSYEQYF. DNA for the CDR3: TGCAGTGCTAGTGGCCCGGTCAATTCCTACGAGCAGTACTTC.

The rearrangement joins TRBV4-1 to TRBJ2-1; D uncertain. V gave up 3 bases and J gave up 3 bases, with 9 bases separating them. The CDR3 extends over 14 amino acids. Germline V gene sequence: CDR1 MGHRA, CDR2 YSYEKL. CDR3: CASSHEAGYNEQFF. Here the CDR3 DNA reads TGCGCCAGCAGCCATGAAGCAGGCTACAATGAGCAGTTCTTC.

This clonotype occurred a few times. This rearrangement joins TRBV7-3 to TRBJ1-2; 7 bases are a match to TRBD1. The V gene's germline CDR1 is SGHTA and CDR2 FQGTGA. This CDR3 has 13 residues. Trimming cost V 5 bases and J 7 bases; bases outside gene matches: 7. This CDR3 reads CASSGPGGAGYTF. CDR3 bases: TGTGCCAGCAGCGGCCCAGGGGGAGCTGGCTACACCTTC.

The CDR3 sequence is CAMGQGGQETQYF. DNA of the CDR3: TGTGCCATGGGACAGGGAGGGCAAGAGACCCAGTACTTC. The rearrangement uses TRBV6-1 and TRBJ2-5; 9 bases fit TRBD1. The CDR3 extends over 13 amino acids. J gave up 2 bases and V 10 bases, and 5 bases lay outside the gene matches. Germline V gene sequence: CDR1 MNHNS, CDR2 SASEGT.

This chain links TRBV25-1 with TRBJ2-5; 7 bases agree with TRBD2. Germline V gives CDR1 MGHDK, CDR2 SYGVNS. CDR3 length: 15 residues. The ends lost 1 base at V and 2 bases at J; junction bases unmatched: 4. CDR3 sequence: CASSELTAGQETQYF. DNA for the CDR3: TGTGCCAGCAGTGAATTAACAGCGGGGCAAGAGACCCAGTACTTC.

This chain uses TRBV20-1 with TRBJ2-3; 10 nucleotides match TRBD2. The trim removed 3 bases at V and 10 bases at J, leaving 16 bases unmatched. The length of the CDR3 is 16 residues. Germline CDR1 reads DFQATT; CDR2 reads SNEGSKA (reference sequence). The CDR3 loop reads CSARRLAGEPGVAQYF. The CDR3 DNA reads as TGCAGTGCTAGGAGGCTAGCGGGGGAACCGGGGGTAGCGCAGTATTTT.

This clonotype was counted many times. The chain employs TRBV7-2 and TRBJ2-3; TRBD2 aligns across 15 bases. This CDR3 spans 19 amino acids. The V and J ends lost 5 bases and 6 bases, in that order; junction bases with no gene match: 15. The V gene's germline CDR1 is SGHTA and CDR2 FQGNSA. The CDR3 DNA follows: TGTGCCAGCAGCCCAAGCCTGGGGACTAGCGGGGGGCACACGGATACGCAGTATTTT. Translated: CASSPSLGTSGGHTDTQYF.

The chain couples TRBV24-1 to TRBJ1-5, with TRBD1 as a possible D gene (5 bases). V was trimmed by 5 bases and J by 5 bases, leaving 15 bases between them. Germline lookup yields CDR1 KGHDR and CDR2 SFDVKD. This CDR3 is 15 amino acids long. DNA for the CDR3: TGTGCCACCAGTGCGGGACCTCACTTATATCAGCCCCAGCATTTT. It encodes CATSAGPHLYQPQHF.

The gene calls are TRBV28 and TRBJ2-7, with 7 nucleotides matching TRBD1. This CDR3 spans 16 amino acids. Germline V lookup: CDR1 MDHEN, CDR2 SYDVKM. J gave up 3 bases and V 2 bases, and 10 bases lay outside the gene matches. In DNA form, the CDR3 reads TGTGCCAGCAGTTTAATAACCGGGACAGCTGACTACGAGCAGTACTTC. Encoded protein: CASSLITGTADYEQYF.

In this sample, this clonotype turned up a few times. The CDR3 loop reads CASSPGQGLLQYFTDTQYF. The DNA for the CDR3 is TGTGCCAGCAGCCCGGGACAGGGGCTACTACAATATTTCACAGATACGCAGTATTTT. The V gene is TRBV12-3 or TRBV12-4, the J gene TRBJ2-3; TRBD1 aligns across 10 bases. There are 19 residues in the CDR3. Trimming cost V 6 bases and J 2 bases; bases outside gene matches: 17.

This clonotype was seen a single time. CDR3 nucleotide sequence: TGTGCCAGCAGATTGACAGGGGGCAAAGAGCAGTACTTC. As protein: CASRLTGGKEQYF. The V and J genes are TRBV28 and TRBJ2-7; the match to TRBD1 covers 10 bases. Germline V CDR1 and CDR2: MDHEN, SYDVKM. Losses at the gene ends were 6 bases for V and 7 bases for J; bases not matched to a gene: 6. The CDR3 contains 13 residues.

The gene calls are TRBV20-1 and TRBJ2-3; no reliable D call. This CDR3 contains 15 residues. Germline CDR1 reads DFQATT; CDR2 reads SNEGSKA (reference sequence). Trimming shortened V by 3 bases and J by 0 bases, and 13 bases separated the two germline ends. The CDR3 sequence: CSASLPGISTDTQYF. In DNA, the CDR3 is TGCAGTGCTAGTCTCCCTGGGATAAGCACAGATACGCAGTATTTT.

The rearrangement links TRBV9 to TRBJ2-7; TRBD1 matches 7 bases. This CDR3 is built from 15 residues. V lost 0 bases, J lost 1 base, and 4 bases stayed unmatched. Germline CDR1 reads SGDLS; CDR2 reads YYNGEE. In nucleotides, the CDR3 is TGTGCCAGCAGCGTAGGGACAGGCCTATCCTACGAGCAGTACTTC. This gives the protein CASSVGTGLSYEQYF.

The J gene is TRBJ2-6, the V gene TRBV6-6; maybe TRBD1 (6 bases). This CDR3 spans 17 amino acids. The V end was cut by 6 bases, the J end by 0 bases, with 15 bases between. Germline CDR1 reads MNHNY; CDR2 reads SVGAGI (reference sequence). The CDR3 sequence is CASSQRGIGSGANVLTF. CDR3 nucleotide sequence: TGTGCCAGCAGCCAGAGGGGGATTGGCTCTGGGGCCAACGTCCTGACTTTC.

V gene TRBV7-2 combines with J gene TRBJ2-1; a weak D match, TRBD1 (8 bases). From germline, CDR1 is SGHTA and CDR2 FQGNSA. Trimming took off 5 bases at V and 4 bases at J, with 15 bases between the two ends. The CDR3 length is 15 residues. Here the CDR3 DNA reads TGTGCCAGCAGCCCCACAGGGGGGGTTTACAATGAGCAGTTCTTC. This sequence encodes CASSPTGGVYNEQFF.

This clonotype was seen a handful of times. Germline is not matched at one junction end, which may reflect a read error. The genes are TRBV2 and TRBJ2-4, with D possibly TRBD1 on 5 matching bases. Per germline, CDR1 SNHLY and CDR2 FYNNEI. The CDR3 has 16 amino acids. CDR3 DNA: TGCGCCAGCAGTGCCGGACAATCTCTAGCCAAAAACATTCAGTACTTC. Encoded protein: CASSAGQSLAKNIQYF.

This clonotype was picked up a small number of times. V is TRBV28 and J is TRBJ2-7, with TRBD1 identical over 8 bases. Germline CDR1 reads MDHEN; CDR2 reads SYDVKM. V trimming: 8 bases; J trimming: 0 bases; junction bases outside the gene matches: 3. This CDR3 region has 13 residues. The CDR3 region is CASATGGSYEQYF. The CDR3 region has the DNA TGTGCCAGCGCTACAGGGGGCTCCTACGAGCAGTACTTC.

This chain uses TRBV6-1 with TRBJ2-6; maybe TRBD1 (5 bases). The germline CDR1 and CDR2 sequences are MNHNS and SASEGT. The CDR3 is 14 residues long. V gave up 4 bases and J gave up 2 bases, with 6 bases separating them. The CDR3 bases are TGTGCCAGCAGTGTGGACACTGGGGCCAACGTCCTGACTTTC. Its translation is CASSVDTGANVLTF.

The chain has TRBV5-6 and TRBJ2-1, with TRBD1 as a possible D gene (5 bases). The CDR3 consists of 17 residues. CDR1 and CDR2 (germline): SGHDT, YYEEEE. V was trimmed by 7 bases and J by 5 bases, leaving 25 bases between them. In DNA, the CDR3 is TGTGCCAGCGCGTGGAGCCTGGGGCCCAGCATCAACAATGAGCAGTTCTTC. Translating it yields CASAWSLGPSINNEQFF.

The chain employs TRBV3-1 and TRBJ2-5; D might be TRBD2 (6 bases). The V end lost 0 bases, the J end lost 4 bases, and 15 bases lay between the germline ends. Germline V gene data show CDR1 as LGHDT and CDR2 as YNNKEL (reference sequence). The CDR3 has 16 amino acids. The CDR3 DNA follows: TGTGCCAGCAGCCAAGATTTCGGGGGTGAGGTAGAGACCCAGTACTTC. Its translation: CASSQDFGGEVETQYF.

This clonotype came up once. This chain links TRBV25-1 with TRBJ2-7, with 8 bases aligning to TRBD2. Germline V lookup: CDR1 MGHDK, CDR2 SYGVNS. The trim removed 1 base at V and 2 bases at J, leaving 7 bases unmatched. The CDR3 totals 16 residues. DNA of the CDR3: TGTGCCAGCAGTGAATTTCGAACTAGCGGTACCTACGAGCAGTACTTC. As protein: CASSEFRTSGTYEQYF.

The genes are TRBV4-2 and TRBJ1-5; tentative D call: TRBD1 (5 bases). Germline V lookup: CDR1 LGHNA, CDR2 YNFKEQ. Trimming left V 1 base short and J 7 bases short, with 20 bases between. The CDR3 length is 17 residues. CDR3 coding DNA: TGTGCCAGCAGCCAAGGGTCGATGGCAGGGCTTCACCAGCCCCAGCATTTT. Residues: CASSQGSMAGLHQPQHF.

This clonotype was observed a few times. V usage is TRBV6-5 and J usage is TRBJ2-1; possible D gene TRBD2, 6 bases. Germline CDR1 is MNHEY and CDR2 is SVGAGI. This CDR3 is built from 15 residues. The V and J ends lost 8 bases and 2 bases respectively, with 16 bases between them. The CDR3 coding sequence is TGTGCCAGCCGCCTGGCCGGGGGAGCCTACAATGAGCAGTTCTTC. As protein: CASRLAGGAYNEQFF.

V and J are TRBV10-3 and TRBJ2-5; TRBD2 matches 8 bases. V lost 6 bases, J lost 1 base, and 10 bases stayed unmatched. The CDR3 is 16 residues long. CDR1 is ENHRY and CDR2 is SYGVKD in the germline V gene. In nucleotides, the CDR3 is TGTGCCATCAGGGCCTCAGCGGGGGCTACCCAAGAGACCCAGTACTTC. This encodes CAIRASAGATQETQYF.

In its sample, this clonotype was seen a few times. The rearrangement links TRBV20-1 to TRBJ1-2; 7 bases agree with TRBD1. The germline CDR1 and CDR2 sequences are DFQATT and SNEGSKA (reference sequence). V gave up 5 bases and J gave up 5 bases; unmatched junction bases: 8. CDR3 length equals 13 residues. This CDR3 is CSAPRQGGYGYTF. The CDR3 nucleotides are TGCAGTGCTCCCCGACAGGGTGGATATGGCTACACCTTC.